These 8 T cell receptor beta chains share one sample of origin, sequenced in a study of T-cell memory formation after mild COVID-19. TCRdb re-called the 5' RACE reads through MiXCR, storing one row per CDR3 protein. The data show 280,000 or so distinct CDR3 sequences, about a sixth seen once. The specimen was PBMCs or a T cell subset sorted from them (not recorded which). Every receptor here comes from a man between 18 and 35 years old who had mild COVID-19 (a few samples of this study predate the infection). Cell type and time point are not known.

The rearrangement uses TRBV5-1 and TRBJ1-4, with D perhaps TRBD1 (6 bases). This CDR3 comprises 14 residues. V lost 0 bases and J 8 bases, leaving 11 bases between the germline ends. CDR1 SGHRS and CDR2 YFSETQ come from the germline V gene. This CDR3 reads CASSLDREGEKLFF. CDR3 nucleotides: TGCGCCAGCAGCTTGGACAGGGAGGGAGAAAAACTGTTTTTT.

This clonotype was found a few times. The chain joins TRBV5-1 to TRBJ2-3, with D perhaps TRBD1 (6 bases). The CDR3 has 15 amino acids. Trimming pared 4 bases from V and 2 bases from J, leaving 14 bases between. In germline, CDR1 is SGHRS, CDR2 YFSETQ. The CDR3 region is CASSLDGTYTDTQYF. CDR3 DNA sequence: TGCGCCAGCAGCCTGGACGGGACATACACAGATACGCAGTATTTT.

Ten or more counts support this clonotype. This chain links TRBV7-6 with TRBJ2-5; D is undetermined. The CDR3 covers 13 residues. Germline-derived CDR1 and CDR2 are SGHVS and FNYEAQ. Between the trimmed V and J ends, which lost 1 base and 2 bases, there was a span of 5 bases. The CDR3 loop reads CASSLGLQETQYF. The DNA of the CDR3 is TGTGCCAGCAGCTTAGGGCTACAAGAGACCCAGTACTTC.

This clonotype was detected many times. This chain uses TRBV3-1 with TRBJ1-2, with 8 bases identical to TRBD1. CDR3 length equals 15 residues. The V and J ends lost 4 bases and 5 bases, in that order; junction bases with no gene match: 9. From germline, CDR1 is LGHDT and CDR2 YNNKEL (reference sequence). The CDR3 region is CASSRRGTGAYGYTF. In DNA, the CDR3 is TGTGCCAGCAGCCGAAGAGGGACAGGCGCTTATGGCTACACCTTC.

V gene TRBV11-2 combines with J gene TRBJ2-1; possible D gene TRBD2, 7 bases. Germline loops: CDR1 SGHAT, CDR2 FQNNGV. The ends were cut back, 0 bases at V and 2 bases at J, with 11 bases in the middle. The CDR3 consists of 16 residues. The CDR3 sequence: CASSLDGGGAYNEQFF. The DNA of the CDR3 is TGTGCCAGCAGCTTAGATGGGGGGGGCGCCTACAATGAGCAGTTCTTC.

In its sample, this clonotype was seen a few times. The chain is built from TRBV10-3 and TRBJ1-4; D gene uncertain. In germline, CDR1 is ENHRY, CDR2 SYGVKD. The V and J ends lost 5 bases and 8 bases respectively, with 21 bases between them. The length of the CDR3 is 16 residues. The CDR3 DNA reads as TGTGCCATCAGTCGAGACCCGGGCCCCCCCCGGGAAAAACTGTTTTTT. It translates to CAISRDPGPPREKLFF.

V and J are TRBV10-3 and TRBJ1-2; D call uncertain. V was trimmed by 2 bases and J by 3 bases, leaving 7 bases between them. In germline, CDR1 is ENHRY, CDR2 SYGVKD. The CDR3 covers 13 residues. CDR3 protein: CAISEGGHYGYTF. Written as DNA, the CDR3 is TGTGCCATCAGTGAGGGTGGACACTATGGCTACACCTTC.

Remarks on this clonotype: A much more abundant neighbour one base away suggests this may be a read error. This chain links TRBV12-3 or TRBV12-4 with TRBJ1-1; D is uncertain. CDR3 size: 16 residues. The chain's CDR3 is CARSLRSGSMNTEAFF. The CDR3 nucleotides read TGTGCCAGAAGTTTAAGGTCGGGGAGCATGAACACTGAAGCTTTCTTT.